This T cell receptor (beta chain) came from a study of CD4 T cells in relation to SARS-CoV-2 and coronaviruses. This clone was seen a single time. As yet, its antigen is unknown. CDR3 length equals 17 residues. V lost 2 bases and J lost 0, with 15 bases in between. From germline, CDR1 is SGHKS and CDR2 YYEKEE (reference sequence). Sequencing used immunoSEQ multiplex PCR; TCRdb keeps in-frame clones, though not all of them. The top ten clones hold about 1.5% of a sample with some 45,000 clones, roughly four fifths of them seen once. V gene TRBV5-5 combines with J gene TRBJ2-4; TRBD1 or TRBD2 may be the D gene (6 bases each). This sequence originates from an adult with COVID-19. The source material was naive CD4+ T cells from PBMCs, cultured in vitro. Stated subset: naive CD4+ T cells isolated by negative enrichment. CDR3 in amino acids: CASSFRMGGTAKNIQYF. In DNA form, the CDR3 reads TGTGCCAGCAGCTTTAGGATGGGGGGCACAGCCAAAAACATTCAGTACTTC.